This TCR beta chain was captured in a study of cytomegalovirus exposure and HLA in healthy donors. The PCR used 60 Vbeta and 13 Jbeta primers. Sequenced by immunoSEQ multiplex PCR; TCRdb stores in-frame clones only, minus some. The sample comprises 95,000 or so clones, around 86% of which are singletons, and less than 4.5% rests with the top ten. The sequence derives from a woman aged 70-85 years in good health and CMV-seropositive. Sequenced sample: PBMCs.

The CDR3 protein is CASSLAGGSSYNEQFF. The CDR3 DNA sequence: TGCGCCAGCAGCTTGGCGGGAGGGAGCTCCTACAATGAGCAGTTCTTC. The genes are TRBV5-1 and TRBJ2-1; 8 bases are a match to TRBD2. Unmatched junction bases numbered 2, after V lost 0 bases and J lost 0 bases. CDR3 length: 16 residues. CDR1 SGHRS and CDR2 YFSETQ come from the germline V gene. Combining the CDR3 with reference TRBV5-1 and TRBJ2-1 gives the whole variable domain KAGVTQTPRYLIKTRGQQVTLSCSPISGHRSVSWYQQTPGQGLQFLFEYFSETQRNKGNFPGRFSGRQFSNSRSEMNVSTLELGDSALYLCASSLAGGSSYNEQFFGPGTRLTVL.